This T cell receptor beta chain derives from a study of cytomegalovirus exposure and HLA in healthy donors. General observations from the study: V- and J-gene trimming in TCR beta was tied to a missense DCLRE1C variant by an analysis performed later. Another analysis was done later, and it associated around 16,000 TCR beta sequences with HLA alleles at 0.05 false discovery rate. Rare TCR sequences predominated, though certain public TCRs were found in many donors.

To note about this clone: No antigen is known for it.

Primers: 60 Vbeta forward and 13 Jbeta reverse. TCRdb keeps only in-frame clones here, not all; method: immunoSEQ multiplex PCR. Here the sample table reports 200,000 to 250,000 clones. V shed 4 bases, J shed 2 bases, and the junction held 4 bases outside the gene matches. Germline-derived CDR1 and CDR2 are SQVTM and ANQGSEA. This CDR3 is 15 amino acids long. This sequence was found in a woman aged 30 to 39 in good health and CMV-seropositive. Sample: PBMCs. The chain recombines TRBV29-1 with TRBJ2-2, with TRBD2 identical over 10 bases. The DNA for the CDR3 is TGCAGCGTTGTTGGACTAGCGGAAAACACCGGGGAGCTGTTTTTT. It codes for CSVVGLAENTGELFF.